This paragraph reports one T cell receptor (beta chain). This entry comes from a study of blood T cell repertoires in COVID-19. Turning to the study itself: Collection of acute and convalescent COVID-19 samples took place in the United States, Italy and Spain. The analysed material was cDNA or gDNA that came from T cells, B-cell-depleted T cells, or PBMCs.

In the study's own analysis: Quantification of nucleated cells was approximated via reference gene primer amplification. The data were produced by immunoSEQ multiplex PCR, yet TCRdb's version contains in-frame clones alone and is incomplete. That table furnishes V, J and clone size, whereas the DNA furnished D and trimming. This sample yields 120,000 to 150,000 clones, of which about four fifths are seen a single time; 7% to 10% belongs to the top ten. The CDR3 length is 13 residues. V shed 6 bases and J shed 4 bases, with 12 bases lying between them. The germline CDR1 and CDR2 sequences are SNHLY and FYNNEI.

Sequencing input: peripheral blood. The origin of this receptor is a human donor with acute or convalescent COVID-19. The donor label of this sample is uncertain. This chain joins TRBV2 and TRBJ2-5; D is possibly TRBD2 (6 bases). The CDR3 coding sequence is TGTGCCAGCAGGAGTTGGGGAGGAGAGACCCAGTACTTC. This codes for CASRSWGGETQYF.